Following are 20 T cell receptor beta chains from one sample sequenced in a study of cytomegalovirus exposure and HLA in healthy donors. Primers included in the PCR were 60 Vbeta and 13 Jbeta primers. Some clones are missing from TCRdb's copy, which holds only in-frame ones; the method was immunoSEQ multiplex PCR. Of about 120,000 clones in the sample, 80% are singletons; the top ten hold 7.5% to 10%. The specimen was PBMCs. The receptors shown here come from a female donor in good health and CMV-seropositive.

The chain is built from TRBV7-2 and TRBJ2-7, with 9 bases identical to TRBD2. Trimming removed 4 bases from V and 0 bases from J; junction bases left unmatched: 7. The germline V gene has CDR1 SGHTA and CDR2 FQGNSA. This CDR3 has 16 residues. The CDR3 coding sequence is TGTGCCAGCAGCTCCCAGACTAGCGGATCCTCCTACGAGCAGTACTTC. Translating gives CASSSQTSGSSYEQYF. Full variable domain (missing parts from reference TRBV7-2 and TRBJ2-7): GAGVSQSPSNKVTEKGKDVELRCDPISGHTALYWYRQSLGQGLEFLIYFQGNSAPDKSGLPSDRFSAERTGGSVSTLTIQRTQQEDSAVYLCASSSQTSGSSYEQYFGPGTRLTVT.

V gene TRBV2 combines with J gene TRBJ2-2, with TRBD1 matching over 11 bases. V gave up 8 bases and J gave up 2 bases; unmatched junction bases: 4. The CDR3 runs 15 residues. Per the germline V gene, CDR1 is SNHLY and CDR2 is FYNNEI. The chain's CDR3 is CASRTGGRNTGELFF. As DNA, the CDR3 is TGTGCCAGCCGGACAGGGGGCAGAAACACCGGGGAGCTGTTTTTT.

The chain is built from TRBV5-1 and TRBJ2-2; TRBD2 matches 11 bases. The CDR3 runs to 17 residues. Trimming removed 2 bases from V and 0 bases from J; junction bases left unmatched: 3. Germline-derived CDR1 and CDR2 are SGHRS and YFSETQ. The CDR3 DNA sequence: TGCGCCAGCAGCTTTCATAGCGGGGGGGCGAACACCGGGGAGCTGTTTTTT. Its protein product is CASSFHSGGANTGELFF.

The rearrangement uses TRBV6-1 and TRBJ1-2; a possible D gene is TRBD1 (5 bases). This CDR3 is built from 13 residues. Per the germline V gene, CDR1 is MNHNS and CDR2 is SASEGT. The germline V and J ends were trimmed by 6 bases and 3 bases, with 11 bases remaining between them. The CDR3 DNA reads as TGTGCCAGCAGCCCGACAGAGCACTATGGCTACACCTTC. Translated, it gives CASSPTEHYGYTF.

V usage is TRBV7-2 and J usage is TRBJ1-1, with a tentative D call TRBD1 (5 bases). Germline loops: CDR1 SGHTA, CDR2 FQGNSA. V lost 0 bases to trimming and J lost 7 bases, with 12 bases between them. CDR3 length equals 14 residues. The CDR3 DNA reads as TGTGCCAGCAGCTTAGCGTTCGGGGGGGGTGAAGCTTTCTTT. Encoded protein: CASSLAFGGGEAFF. The full variable domain, its missing parts supplied by reference TRBV7-2 and TRBJ1-1, is GAGVSQSPSNKVTEKGKDVELRCDPISGHTALYWYRQSLGQGLEFLIYFQGNSAPDKSGLPSDRFSAERTGGSVSTLTIQRTQQEDSAVYLCASSLAFGGGEAFFGQGTRLTVV.

V is TRBV28 and J is TRBJ2-6; the match to TRBD1 covers 9 bases. This CDR3 region has 15 residues. V trimming: 5 bases; J trimming: 8 bases; junction bases outside the gene matches: 7. Germline-derived CDR1 and CDR2 are MDHEN and SYDVKM. The CDR3 protein is CASSGRDRETNVLTF. For the CDR3, the DNA is TGTGCCAGCAGTGGGCGGGACAGGGAGACCAACGTCCTGACTTTC.

This chain uses TRBV7-2 with TRBJ2-3; TRBD2 matches at 7 bases. Germline values: CDR1 SGHTA, CDR2 FQGNSA. V lost 0 bases to trimming and J lost 3 bases; unmatched junction nucleotides: 3. CDR3 length equals 15 residues. CDR3 nucleotides: TGTGCCAGCAGCTTAGCGGGGGGGGTGACAGATACGCAGTATTTT. Protein sequence: CASSLAGGVTDTQYF.

The V call is TRBV13, the J call TRBJ2-7; D might be TRBD2 (6 bases). V shed 2 bases and J shed 5 bases, with 7 bases lying between them. Germline V gives CDR1 PRHDT, CDR2 FYEKMQ (reference sequence). There are 12 residues in the CDR3. CDR3 bases: TGTGCCAGCAGCTTACGGGGGAACGAGCAGTACTTC. Translation gives CASSLRGNEQYF. Looking up the rest from reference TRBV13 and TRBJ2-7 gives the full variable domain: AAGVIQSPRHLIKEKRETATLKCYPIPRHDTVYWYQQGPGQDPQFLISFYEKMQSDKGSIPDRFSAQQFSDYHSELNMSSLELGDSALYFCASSLRGNEQYFGPGTRLTVT.

This clone was recorded a few times. The chain carries TRBV5-4 and TRBJ2-5; a possible D gene is TRBD1 (5 bases). The CDR3 covers 15 residues. Trimming cost V 0 bases and J 11 bases, with 20 bases left between them. CDR1 and CDR2 (germline): SGHNT, YYREEE (reference sequence). DNA of the CDR3: TGTGCCAGCAGCTTGGACGCAGGGCCCTCACCCACACAGTACTTC. Its protein is CASSLDAGPSPTQYF.

The chain recombines TRBV4-2 with TRBJ2-3; D gene unclear. The ends were cut back, 0 bases at V and 9 bases at J, with 4 bases in the middle. The germline CDR1 and CDR2 sequences are LGHNA and YNFKEQ. This CDR3 contains 11 residues. The CDR3 region is CASSQDRTQYF. The CDR3 DNA reads as TGTGCCAGCAGCCAAGATCGGACGCAGTATTTT.

V and J are TRBV9 and TRBJ2-7, with 9 bases identical to TRBD2. There are 15 residues in the CDR3. From germline, CDR1 is SGDLS and CDR2 YYNGEE. The V gene end was trimmed by 0 bases and the J gene end by 3 bases; junction bases not matched to a gene: 4. CDR3: CASSVAVAGVYEQYF. The CDR3 region has the DNA TGTGCCAGCAGCGTAGCGGTAGCGGGGGTCTACGAGCAGTACTTC.

This rearrangement joins TRBV5-8 to TRBJ1-5; 8 bases match TRBD1. Germline CDR1 SGHTS, CDR2 YDEGEE. Losses at the gene ends were 4 bases for V and 4 bases for J; bases not matched to a gene: 1. The CDR3 consists of 13 residues. The CDR3 nucleotides read TGTGCCAGCAGCAGACAGGGGAATCAGCCCCAGCATTTT. Encoded protein: CASSRQGNQPQHF.

The V and J genes are TRBV11-2 and TRBJ1-1; D unclear. The V gene's germline CDR1 is SGHAT and CDR2 FQNNGV. The CDR3 totals 13 residues. Trimming removed 1 base from V and 3 bases from J, with 6 bases in between. CDR3 in amino acids: CASSLVADTEAFF. The CDR3 DNA follows: TGTGCCAGCAGCTTAGTGGCGGACACTGAAGCTTTCTTT.

This clone appeared a few times. This CDR3 reads CAWSVLGPEAFF. The CDR3 DNA reads TGTGCCTGGAGTGTATTGGGGCCTGAAGCTTTCTTT. This chain links TRBV30 with TRBJ1-1, with TRBD1 as a possible D gene (5 bases). The length of the CDR3 is 12 residues. Germline V gives CDR1 GTSNPN, CDR2 SVGIG (reference sequence). V was clipped by 0 bases and J by 6 bases, with 8 bases between them. The variable domain in full, completed from reference TRBV30 and TRBJ1-1, reads SQTIHQWPATLVQPVGSPLSLECTVEGTSNPNLYWYRQAAGRGLQLLFYSVGIGQISSEVPQNLSASRPQDRQFILSSKKLLLSDSGFYLCAWSVLGPEAFFGQGTRLTVV.

The V gene is TRBV10-3, the J gene TRBJ1-5; 7 bases are a match to TRBD1. The germline V gene has CDR1 ENHRY and CDR2 SYGVKD. The CDR3 spans 14 residues. With V trimmed by 3 bases and J by 4 bases, 3 bases remained unmatched. CDR3 DNA: TGTGCCATCAGTGACCAGGGACAGAATCAGCCCCAGCATTTT. This translates into CAISDQGQNQPQHF.

CDR3 region: CASSEWAGGPTHNQPQHF. The DNA for the CDR3 is TGCGCCAGCAGTGAGTGGGCAGGGGGACCAACACACAATCAGCCCCAGCATTTT. V gene TRBV10-2 combines with J gene TRBJ1-5; 7 bases fit TRBD1. This CDR3 has 18 amino acids. CDR1 is WSHSY and CDR2 is SAAADI in the germline V gene. Trimming at V came to 1 base and at J to 3 bases, leaving 12 bases not matched to a gene.

The chain has TRBV5-1 and TRBJ2-5, with D possibly being TRBD2 (6 bases). The CDR3 totals 12 residues. Trimming took 0 bases from V and 9 from J, leaving 9 bases between them. Germline CDR1 is SGHRS and CDR2 is YFSETQ. CDR3 sequence (DNA): TGCGCCAGCAGCTTGGTAGCGGAGTCCCAGTACTTC. Its protein is CASSLVAESQYF.

V is TRBV11-1 and J is TRBJ1-1; 9 bases are a match to TRBD1. Trimming took 1 base from V and 1 from J; bases not matched to a gene: 4. Germline lookup yields CDR1 SGHAT and CDR2 FQDESV (reference sequence). This CDR3 comprises 16 residues. The CDR3 protein is CASSLGDRGRNTEAFF. DNA of the CDR3: TGTGCCAGCAGCTTAGGTGACAGGGGGAGGAACACTGAAGCTTTCTTT. Looking up the rest from reference TRBV11-1 and TRBJ1-1 gives the full variable domain: EAEVAQSPRYKITEKSQAVAFWCDPISGHATLYWYRQILGQGPELLVQFQDESVVDDSQLPKDRFSAERLKGVDSTLKIQPAELGDSAMYLCASSLGDRGRNTEAFFGQGTRLTVV.

The chain carries TRBV6-1 and TRBJ2-1, with D tentatively TRBD2 (6 bases). The CDR3 is made up of 15 amino acids. The ends were cut back, 2 bases at V and 8 bases at J, with 16 bases in the middle. Germline lookup yields CDR1 MNHNS and CDR2 SASEGT. The CDR3 spells CASSESGARADEQFF. The DNA of the CDR3 is TGTGCCAGCAGTGAATCGGGAGCCCGGGCCGATGAGCAGTTCTTC.

This chain uses TRBV7-9 with TRBJ1-2, with D tentatively TRBD1 (6 bases). V was clipped by 5 bases and J by 7 bases, with 14 bases between them. CDR1 is SEHNR, CDR2 FQNEAQ, per germline (reference sequence). This CDR3 is 13 amino acids long. DNA of the CDR3: TGTGCCAGCAGCCTTGACAGGTGGTCTGGCTACACCTTC. It translates to CASSLDRWSGYTF.